This T cell receptor beta chain was captured by sequencing in a study of cytomegalovirus exposure and HLA in healthy donors. Study-level background: Of several hundred genotyped donors, 70% to 85% clustered with self-reported Caucasian donors.

Primers: 60 Vbeta forward and 13 Jbeta reverse. The method was immunoSEQ multiplex PCR; TCRdb's version includes in-frame clones alone and lacks a portion of them. This sample has roughly 150,000 clones; 65% to 85% occur once, and the top ten carry 2% to 2.5%. Trimming stripped 5 bases from V and 2 bases from J, with 15 bases between. CDR1 and CDR2 from the germline V gene are SGHVS and FNYEAQ. CDR3 length: 15 amino acids. This TCR derives from a male donor in good health and CMV-seronegative. The chain couples TRBV7-6 to TRBJ1-1; perhaps TRBD1 as D (5 bases). Sequenced material: PBMCs. Here the CDR3 DNA reads TGTGCCAGCAGCGCATCTAACGGGGGTAACACTGAAGCTTTCTTT. Protein: CASSASNGGNTEAFF.